The clone carrying this T cell receptor (beta chain) was seen a handful of times. The sample comes from a study of T cells in tuberculosis. CDR3 length: 13 residues. V lost 7 bases, J lost 9 bases, and 4 bases stayed unmatched. The V gene's germline CDR1 is LGHNT and CDR2 FRNRAP. After thawing and overnight rest, PBMC were stained with GMM-loaded CD1B tetramer, viability dye and anti-CD3 for sorting. The lipid loaded on the CD1B tetramers was C32 glucose monomycolate from Rhodococcus equi. From each donor, some 90,000 tetramer-negative cells were sorted. Study-level results: T cells binding CD1B-GMM tetramer weakly possibly escaped the sort.

Libraries were prepared by immunoSEQ multiplex PCR; TCRdb keeps only in-frame clonotypes and omits some of them. The data contain approximately 60,000 clones, approximately 80% of them singletons. The sequenced sample was CD1b-GMM tetramer-negative cells sorted from PBMCs. The TCR originated in an adult woman with latent tuberculosis. This rearrangement joins TRBV12-5 to TRBJ2-1; 12 bases line up with TRBD2. For the CDR3, the DNA is TGTGCTAGTGTCCCTAGCGGGAGGGCTGAGCAGTTCTTC. This codes for CASVPSGRAEQFF.